Reported below is one T cell receptor (beta chain). Trimming left V 3 bases short and J 3 bases short, with 16 bases between. This CDR3 is 15 amino acids long. CDR1 and CDR2 from the germline V gene are SGHRS and YFSETQ. TCR beta VDJ and CDR3 were profiled, and genomic DNA was the template. MiXCR was run by TCRdb on the reads, yielding one entry per CDR3 protein. The table has some 170,000 distinct CDR3 sequences, about three fifths seen once; the top ten hold more than 40%. Patients selected for sequencing had displayed CD8+CD57+ cell expansion by flow cytometry. The entry originates in a study of CD8+CD57+ T cells in acquired aplastic anemia. Study in general: Sorted CD4+ and CD8+ cells gave an average of roughly 3 ug of DNA.

Input material: sorted CD4+, CD8+, or CD8+CD57+ T cells (not recorded which) from PBMCs. The TCR sequence derives from a human donor with aplastic anemia. The rearrangement joins TRBV5-1 to TRBJ2-7, with no clear D. CDR3 bases: TGCGCCAGCAGCTCCCAGGACCTCCAATTCTACGAGCAGTACTTC. Amino acids: CASSSQDLQFYEQYF. The whole variable domain, filled in from reference TRBV5-1 and TRBJ2-7, reads KAGVTQTPRYLIKTRGQQVTLSCSPISGHRSVSWYQQTPGQGLQFLFEYFSETQRNKGNFPGRFSGRQFSNSRSEMNVSTLELGDSALYLCASSSQDLQFYEQYFGPGTRLTVT.